Sequencing of this T cell receptor (beta chain) was carried out in a study of T cells after yellow fever vaccination. Study at large: Fractions of limited cellularity were prepared by means of SMART-Seq v4 Ultra Low Input.

TCRdb fed the 5' RACE reads into MiXCR, producing one record per CDR3 protein. The profile covers 450,000 to 550,000 distinct CDR3 sequences, with about a fifth appearing a single time and 14% taken by the ten largest. The study, taken as a whole, reports: The secondary response was weaker but peaked faster, day 5 versus 15. Clones that expanded after primary vaccination mostly reappeared after the booster (less than 98% CD4, 88% CD8).

As for this clonotype: Antigen specificity is unknown.

The V end lost 2 bases, the J end lost 0 bases, and 11 bases lay between the germline ends. Germline CDR1 reads MDHEN; CDR2 reads SYDVKM. The CDR3 extends over 16 amino acids. The specimen comprised PBMCs, sampled 15 days after the yellow fever booster vaccination. This sequence joins TRBV28 and TRBJ2-4; no definite D call. This receptor was taken from a man younger than 45 who received the YFV17D yellow fever vaccine. This CDR3 reads CASSLGESLAKNIQYF. As DNA, the CDR3 is TGTGCCAGCAGTTTAGGAGAGAGCCTAGCCAAAAACATTCAGTACTTC.